The present T cell receptor (beta chain) was sequenced within a study of T cells after posttransplantation cyclophosphamide. General study points: TRB overlap between skin or GI tissue T cells and blood was limited. Later blood repertoires were often dominated by clones from the donor CD8+ memory compartment.

Ten or more counts support this clone. What it recognizes is unknown. Data came from immunoSEQ multiplex PCR; TCRdb stores just in-frame clones and leaves some out. There are 40,000 to 45,000 clones in the sample, none observed a single time. This TCR was sampled from a man aged 40-55 years in good health, CMV-negative, and a related stem cell transplant donor. The sequencing sample was made of PBMCs.

The CDR3 DNA reads as TGTGCCAGCAGCTTGCAGGCTGGGCCCCAGCATTTT. Translation: CASSLQAGPQHF. The V gene is TRBV5-6, the J gene TRBJ1-5; D remains ambiguous. Deletions cut 1 base from V and 9 bases from J, with 8 bases between. The CDR3 runs 12 residues. Per germline, CDR1 SGHDT and CDR2 YYEEEE.